This T cell receptor (beta chain) was retrieved from a study of CD8 T cells in ankylosing spondylitis. Study-level findings and limits: Researchers report that disease-linked clones proved CD8+ and relatively rare in peripheral blood. Made up of under ten highly homologous variants, a TCR beta motif appeared characteristic of ankylosing spondylitis blood. Clones tied to disease were said to be significantly enriched in matched ankylosing spondylitis synovial fluid.

A single record per CDR3 protein comes from TCRdb applying MiXCR to the 5' RACE reads. The table has around 53,000 distinct CDR3 sequences, 6.5% to 8% seen once. This clonotype has a count of ten or more. Its cognate antigen is unknown. V lost 4 bases, J lost 5 bases, and 18 bases lay in between. The germline V gene encodes CDR1 SGHRS and CDR2 YFSETQ. There are 15 residues in the CDR3. This TCR derives from a female donor with ankylosing spondylitis or in good health (not recorded which). This chain joins TRBV5-1 and TRBJ1-1; the D gene is possibly TRBD1 (5 bases). What was sequenced was blood, either unsorted or a sorted T cell fraction (not recorded which). The CDR3 loop is CASSARPGRGTEAFF. For the CDR3, the DNA is TGCGCCAGCAGCGCAAGACCCGGACGGGGGACTGAAGCTTTCTTT.